Listed below are T cell receptor beta chains from one sample, sequenced in a study of breast tumors, draining lymph nodes, adjacent tissues. TCRdb re-derived calls from the multiplex PCR reads in MiXCR, one entry per CDR3 protein. The sample carries roughly 14,000 distinct CDR3 sequences, 55% recorded once. The material sequenced was tumor-adjacent breast tissue. The receptors come from a female donor with breast cancer. Some clones in this sample may be carry-over from other donors' samples. CDR3s include the opening cysteine and the closing phenylalanine or tryptophan. The D gene is left open where the match is weak.

V,J,D,CDR3
TRBV19,TRBJ1-5,.,CASSWGLKQPQHF
TRBV2,TRBJ1-4,TRBD1,CASSEGTGGNEKLFF
TRBV18,TRBJ2-1,TRBD1,CASSSKGTGLREQFF
TRBV7-2,TRBJ2-7,.,CASSPIGSYEQYF
TRBV29-1,TRBJ2-1,.,CSVVREGEQFF
TRBV7-2,TRBJ1-3,.,CASSSPGRGSGNTIYF
TRBV9,TRBJ1-3,.,CASSSANPNNF
TRBV17,TRBJ2-7,.,CSSIRSSYEQYF
TRBV2,TRBJ1-5,.,CASSEAPDAGPQHF
TRBV19,TRBJ2-5,TRBD2,CASSKPGGQETQYF
TRBV9,TRBJ2-7,.,CASSAQSAYEQYF
TRBV6-1,TRBJ1-4,TRBD1,CASSPEAGTGFEKLFF
TRBV6-1,TRBJ2-3,.,CASSLEVGSTDTQYF
TRBV18,TRBJ1-5,.,CASSPGHLGNQPQHF
TRBV2,TRBJ1-4,.,CASTQREKLFF
TRBV19,TRBJ1-3,.,CASSMTSLASGNTIYF
TRBV11-3,TRBJ2-7,.,CASSPDRTAKSSYEQYF
TRBV15,TRBJ2-5,.,CATSRVQGRETQYF
TRBV9,TRBJ2-3,TRBD1,CASSVGRQGADTQYF